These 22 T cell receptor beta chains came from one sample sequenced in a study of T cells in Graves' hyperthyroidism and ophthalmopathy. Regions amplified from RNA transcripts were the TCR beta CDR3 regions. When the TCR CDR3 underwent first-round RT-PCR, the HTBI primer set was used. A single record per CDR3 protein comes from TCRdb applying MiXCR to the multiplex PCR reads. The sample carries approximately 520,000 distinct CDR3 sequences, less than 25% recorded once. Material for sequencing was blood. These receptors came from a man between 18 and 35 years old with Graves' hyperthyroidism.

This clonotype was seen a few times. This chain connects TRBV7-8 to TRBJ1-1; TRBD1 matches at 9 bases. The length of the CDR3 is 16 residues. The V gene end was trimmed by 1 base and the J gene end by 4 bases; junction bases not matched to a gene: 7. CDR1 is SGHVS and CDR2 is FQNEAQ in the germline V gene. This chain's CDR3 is CASSLVRGTGTTEAFF. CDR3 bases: TGTGCCAGCAGCTTAGTGCGCGGGACAGGGACCACTGAAGCTTTCTTT.

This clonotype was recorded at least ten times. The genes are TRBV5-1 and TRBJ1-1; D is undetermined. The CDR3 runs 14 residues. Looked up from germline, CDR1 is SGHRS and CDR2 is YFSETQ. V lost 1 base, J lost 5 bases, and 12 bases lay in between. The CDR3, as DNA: TGCGCCAGCAGCTTGAAAGGTGCGCGAACTGAAGCTTTCTTT. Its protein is CASSLKGARTEAFF.

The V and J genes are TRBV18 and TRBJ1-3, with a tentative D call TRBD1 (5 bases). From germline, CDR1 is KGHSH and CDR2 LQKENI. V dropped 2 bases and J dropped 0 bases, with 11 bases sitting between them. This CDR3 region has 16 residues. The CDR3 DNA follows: TGTGCCAGCTCACCAGTGGGGGATTTCTCTGGAAACACCATATATTTT. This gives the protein CASSPVGDFSGNTIYF.

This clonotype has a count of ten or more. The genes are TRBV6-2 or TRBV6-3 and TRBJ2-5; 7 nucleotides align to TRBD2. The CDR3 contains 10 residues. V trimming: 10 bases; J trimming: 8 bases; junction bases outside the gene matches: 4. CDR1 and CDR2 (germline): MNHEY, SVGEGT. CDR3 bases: TGTGCCACTCAGCGGGGAACCCAGTACTTC. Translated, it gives CATQRGTQYF.

The CDR3 sequence: CASSGWTGDEAFF. CDR3 DNA sequence: TGCGCCAGCAGCGGCTGGACAGGGGATGAAGCTTTCTTT. The V gene is TRBV5-1, the J gene TRBJ1-1; 9 nucleotides line up with TRBD1. From germline, CDR1 is SGHRS and CDR2 YFSETQ. This CDR3 is 13 amino acids long. V lost 4 bases, J lost 7 bases, and 5 bases stayed unmatched. Variable domain in full (rest from reference TRBV5-1 and TRBJ1-1): KAGVTQTPRYLIKTRGQQVTLSCSPISGHRSVSWYQQTPGQGLQFLFEYFSETQRNKGNFPGRFSGRQFSNSRSEMNVSTLELGDSALYLCASSGWTGDEAFFGQGTRLTVV.

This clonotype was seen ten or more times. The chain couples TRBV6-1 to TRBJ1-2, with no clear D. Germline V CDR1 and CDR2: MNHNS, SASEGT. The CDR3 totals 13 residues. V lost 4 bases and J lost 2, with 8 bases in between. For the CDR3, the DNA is TGTGCCAGCAGTGCCGGGCCAAACTATGGCTACACCTTC. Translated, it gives CASSAGPNYGYTF.

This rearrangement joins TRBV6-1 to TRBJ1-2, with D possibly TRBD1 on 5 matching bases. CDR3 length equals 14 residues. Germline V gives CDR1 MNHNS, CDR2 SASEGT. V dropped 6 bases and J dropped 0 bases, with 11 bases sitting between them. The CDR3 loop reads CASRRGTANYGYTF. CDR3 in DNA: TGTGCCAGCAGGCGAGGGACTGCTAACTATGGCTACACCTTC.

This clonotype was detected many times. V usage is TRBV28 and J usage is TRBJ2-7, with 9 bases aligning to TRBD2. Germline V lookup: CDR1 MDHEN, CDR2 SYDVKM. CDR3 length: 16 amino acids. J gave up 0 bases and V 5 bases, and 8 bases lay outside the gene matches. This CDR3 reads CASSDGLAFYSYEQYF. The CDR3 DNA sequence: TGTGCCAGCAGTGACGGACTAGCGTTTTACTCCTACGAGCAGTACTTC.

In nucleotides, the CDR3 is TGTGCCAGCACGAAACCTACTAGCGGGAGGGGAGAGACCCAGTACTTC. This codes for CASTKPTSGRGETQYF. J is TRBJ2-5 and V is TRBV6-2 or TRBV6-3; 13 nucleotides agree with TRBD2. J gave up 4 bases and V 7 bases, and 9 bases lay outside the gene matches. Germline V gives CDR1 MNHEY, CDR2 SVGEGT. The CDR3 totals 16 residues.

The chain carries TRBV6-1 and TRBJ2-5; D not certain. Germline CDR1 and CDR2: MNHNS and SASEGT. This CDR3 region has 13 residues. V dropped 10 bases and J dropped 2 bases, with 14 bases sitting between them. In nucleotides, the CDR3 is TGTGCCACCTCCATGGGCCTGCAAGAGACCCAGTACTTC. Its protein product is CATSMGLQETQYF.

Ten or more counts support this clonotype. The CDR3 nucleotides are TGTGCCAGCAGTGGAACTGACGGGGAGCTGTTTTTT. Translation: CASSGTDGELFF. V usage is TRBV6-1 and J usage is TRBJ2-2; no definite D call. Germline V gene data show CDR1 as MNHNS and CDR2 as SASEGT. The CDR3 is made up of 12 amino acids. Deletions cut 4 bases from V and 7 bases from J, with 7 bases between.

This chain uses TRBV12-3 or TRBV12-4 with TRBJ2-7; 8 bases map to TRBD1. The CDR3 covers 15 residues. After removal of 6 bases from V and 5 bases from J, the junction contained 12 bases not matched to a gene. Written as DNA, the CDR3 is TGTGCCAGCAGAAACCAGGGGGACAGGATCAACGAGCAGTACTTC. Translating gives CASRNQGDRINEQYF.

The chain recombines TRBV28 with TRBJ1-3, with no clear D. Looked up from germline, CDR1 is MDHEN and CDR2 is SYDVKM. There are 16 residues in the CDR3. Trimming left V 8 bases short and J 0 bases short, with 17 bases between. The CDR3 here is CASFGRARNSGNTIYF. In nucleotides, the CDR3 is TGTGCCAGCTTTGGAAGGGCCCGAAACTCTGGAAACACCATATATTTT.

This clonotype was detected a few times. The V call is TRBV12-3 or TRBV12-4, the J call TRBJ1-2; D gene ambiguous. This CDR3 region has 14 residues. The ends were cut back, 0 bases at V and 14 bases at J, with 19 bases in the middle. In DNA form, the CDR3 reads TGTGCCAGCAGTTTAGCGGCCGGGTCTGGGTCTGGTACCTTC. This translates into CASSLAAGSGSGTF.

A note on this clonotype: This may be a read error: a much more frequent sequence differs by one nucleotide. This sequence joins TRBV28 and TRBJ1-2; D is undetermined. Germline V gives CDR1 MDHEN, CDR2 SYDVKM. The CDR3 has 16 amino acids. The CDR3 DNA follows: TGTGCCAGCACCCAACTCGGGCGGCCGGTGAACTATGGCTTCACCTTC. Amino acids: CASTQLGRPVNYGFTF.

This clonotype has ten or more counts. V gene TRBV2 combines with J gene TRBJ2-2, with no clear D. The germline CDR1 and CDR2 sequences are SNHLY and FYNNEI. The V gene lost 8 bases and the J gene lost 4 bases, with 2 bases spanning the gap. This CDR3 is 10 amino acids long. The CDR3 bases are TGTGCCAGCTTCACCGGGGAGCTGTTTTTT. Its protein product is CASFTGELFF.

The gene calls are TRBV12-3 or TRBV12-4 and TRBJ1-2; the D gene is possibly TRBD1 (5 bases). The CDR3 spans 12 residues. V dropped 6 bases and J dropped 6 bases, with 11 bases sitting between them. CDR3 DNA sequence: TGTGCCAGCAGATCGCGGGGGAATGGCTACACCTTC. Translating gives CASRSRGNGYTF.

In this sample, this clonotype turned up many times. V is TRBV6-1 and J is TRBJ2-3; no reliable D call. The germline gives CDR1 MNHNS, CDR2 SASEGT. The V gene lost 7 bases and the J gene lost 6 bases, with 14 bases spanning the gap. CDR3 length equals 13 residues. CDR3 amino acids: CASTEIMGDTQYF. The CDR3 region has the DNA TGTGCCAGCACCGAGATAATGGGTGATACGCAGTATTTT.

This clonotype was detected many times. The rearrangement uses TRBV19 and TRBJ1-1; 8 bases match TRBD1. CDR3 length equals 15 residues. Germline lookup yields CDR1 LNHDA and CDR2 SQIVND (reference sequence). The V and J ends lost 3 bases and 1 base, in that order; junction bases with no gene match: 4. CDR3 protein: CASSMGQARNTEAFF. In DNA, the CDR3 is TGTGCCAGTAGTATGGGACAGGCGCGGAACACTGAAGCTTTCTTT. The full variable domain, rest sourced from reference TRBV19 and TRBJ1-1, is DGGITQSPKYLFRKEGQNVTLSCEQNLNHDAMYWYRQDPGQGLRLIYYSQIVNDFQKGDIAEGYSVSREKKESFPLTVTSAQKNPTAFYLCASSMGQARNTEAFFGQGTRLTVV.

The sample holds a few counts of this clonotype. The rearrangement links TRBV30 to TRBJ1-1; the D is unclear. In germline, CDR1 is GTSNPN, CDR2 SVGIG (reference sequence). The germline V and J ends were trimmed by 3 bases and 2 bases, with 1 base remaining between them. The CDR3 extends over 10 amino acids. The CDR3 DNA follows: TGTGCCTGGAGAAACACTGAAGCTTTCTTT. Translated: CAWRNTEAFF.

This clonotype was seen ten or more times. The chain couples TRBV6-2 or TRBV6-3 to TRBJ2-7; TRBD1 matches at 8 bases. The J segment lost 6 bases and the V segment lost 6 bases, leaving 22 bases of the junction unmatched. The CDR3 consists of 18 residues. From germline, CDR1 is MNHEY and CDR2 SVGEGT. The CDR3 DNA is TGTGCCAGCAGAACCGGGACAGGCGAAAATCTACCCCCCGGCGAGCAGTACTTC. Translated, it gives CASRTGTGENLPPGEQYF.

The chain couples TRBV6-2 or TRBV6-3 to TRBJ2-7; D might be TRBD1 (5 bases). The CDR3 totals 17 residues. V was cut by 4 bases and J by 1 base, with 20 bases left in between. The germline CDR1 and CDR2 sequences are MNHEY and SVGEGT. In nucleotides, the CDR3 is TGTGCCAGCAGTTTCCGACTCATAGGGGATCGGTCCTACGAGCAGTACTTC. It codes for CASSFRLIGDRSYEQYF.